The clone carrying this TCR beta chain was counted ten times or more. Its antigen is unidentified. RNA transcripts gave rise to amplified TCR beta CDR3 regions. Researchers ran a first-round RT-PCR on the TCR CDR3 using the HTBI primer set. TCRdb re-analysed the multiplex PCR reads in MiXCR, keeping a single row per CDR3 protein. The sample yields a few hundred thousand distinct CDR3 sequences, around 16% seen once. Newly diagnosed patients aged 18 to 65 had hyperthyroidism of under 2 months' duration. These data are taken from a study of T cells in Graves' hyperthyroidism and ophthalmopathy. The study's findings and limits: Ophthalmopathy was distinguished from stable hyperthyroidism by 13 V-J signatures. Model output signaled ophthalmopathy a median approximately 6 months ahead of onset.

CDR3 length: 11 residues. Trimming left V 6 bases short and J 9 bases short, with 9 bases between. The germline V gene has CDR1 MNHNS and CDR2 SASEGT. The J gene is TRBJ2-1, the V gene TRBV6-1; D perhaps matches TRBD2 (5 bases). Sample: blood. The receptor comes from a woman in her 30s with Graves' hyperthyroidism. The CDR3 sequence is CASSRGFEQFF. CDR3 DNA: TGTGCCAGCAGCAGAGGGTTTGAGCAGTTCTTC.